Described below is a single T cell receptor (beta chain) sequence and its context. The antigen remains unidentified. The V and J ends lost 1 base and 6 bases respectively, with 10 bases between them. This CDR3 comprises 14 residues. CDR1 LNHNV and CDR2 YYDKDF come from the germline V gene (reference sequence). This specimen belongs to a study of tumor-infiltrating lymphocytes in localized non-small cell lung cancer. Study as a whole: The cohort mixed smokers and never-smokers, several histologies, and some post-neoadjuvant-chemotherapy samples. Resected tumor was paired with non-adjacent uninvolved lung from the same patient. The study, taken as a whole, reports: Immunotypes IM1 and IM2 had similar TCR-derived T-cell fractions. Tumor T-cell fraction was not associated with recurrence-free survival.

Assay: immunoSEQ multiplex PCR; the TCRdb copy retains only in-frame clones and omits some. The repertoire holds about 14,000 clones, with about 75% as singletons. The sequencing sample was made of lung tumor tissue. The sequence was collected from a human donor with non-small cell lung cancer. This chain connects TRBV15 to TRBJ1-5; D is possibly TRBD1 (5 bases). The CDR3 loop reads CATSRVGVTQPQHF. Here the CDR3 DNA reads TGTGCCACCAGCAGAGTGGGGGTCACTCAGCCCCAGCATTTT.